Listed below are T cell receptor beta chains from one sample, sequenced in a study of T cells in Graves' hyperthyroidism and ophthalmopathy. TCRdb passed the multiplex PCR reads through MiXCR, listing each CDR3 protein once. Of roughly 580,000 distinct CDR3 sequences in the sample, 35% to 55% are singletons; the top ten hold about 7.8%. The sequenced material came from peripheral blood or thyroid tissue (not recorded which). Receptor source: a woman under 30 with Graves' hyperthyroidism. Both conserved end residues are part of each CDR3. A D gene is named only where the DNA matches it firmly. Size tells how often a clone was seen (once, few, many) or the class of an expanded clone, and some rows leave it out.

>NA|TRBV11-2|NA|TRBJ2-7|13
CASSSWGDYEQYF
>NA|TRBV29-1|NA|TRBJ2-2|16
CSVVLVPGSGTGELFF
>NA|TRBV7-9|TRBD2|TRBJ2-7|14
CASSYSGSLYEQYF
>NA|TRBV20-1|TRBD2|TRBJ2-7|15
CSARDGGLAGHEQYF
>few|TRBV7-8|NA|TRBJ1-4|14
CASSPGRGGEKLFF
>many|TRBV7-2|NA|TRBJ2-7|15
CASSLTSGVSYEQYF
>NA|TRBV9|TRBD2|TRBJ2-1|18
CASSAFPKTSGSLNEQFF
>NA|TRBV12-5|NA|TRBJ2-7|13
CASGSGITYEQYF
>NA|TRBV11-2|NA|TRBJ1-4|14
CASRPRGWNEKLFF
>NA|TRBV2|NA|TRBJ1-5|14
CASSEGERELTEHF
>many|TRBV19|NA|TRBJ2-5|13
CATQLGSEETQYF
>many|TRBV7-6|TRBD2|TRBJ2-7|14
CASSLALAGGEQYF
>NA|TRBV20-1|TRBD1|TRBJ1-1|15
CSARDTGTGNTEAFF
>NA|TRBV12-3/TRBV12-4|NA|TRBJ1-1|13
CASSWVQNTEAFF
>few|TRBV4-1|NA|TRBJ2-7|14
CASSPEAQVHEQYF
>few|TRBV6-1|NA|TRBJ2-7|13
CASRTDSVYEQYF
>NA|TRBV20-1|NA|TRBJ1-5|12
CSVSGDNQPQHF
>many|TRBV20-1|NA|TRBJ2-5|10
CSAVRETQYF
>NA|TRBV20-1|TRBD1|TRBJ2-5|14
CSARAPTGLETQYF
>once|TRBV9|NA|TRBJ2-7|14
CASSVGAGDYEQYF
>many|TRBV2|NA|TRBJ2-7|12
CASSEVRYEQYF
>NA|TRBV2|NA|TRBJ2-1|12
CASRDPQREQFF